The clone carrying this T cell receptor beta chain has only one observation. Produced via immunoSEQ multiplex PCR; TCRdb's table is partial and in-frame only. The sample includes fewer than 200,000 clones, around 95% of them seen just once. There are 12 residues in the CDR3. The V and J ends lost 3 bases and 3 bases respectively, with 5 bases between them. The germline gives CDR1 MDHEN, CDR2 SYDVKM. This specimen comes from a study of control samples from healthy donors and cancer patients. The chain employs TRBV28 and TRBJ1-1; no definite D call. The source is a woman between 55 and 75 years old in good health. Source material: blood. The CDR3 bases are TGTGCCAGCAGTTTGATATACACTGAAGCTTTCTTT. Its translation is CASSLIYTEAFF.